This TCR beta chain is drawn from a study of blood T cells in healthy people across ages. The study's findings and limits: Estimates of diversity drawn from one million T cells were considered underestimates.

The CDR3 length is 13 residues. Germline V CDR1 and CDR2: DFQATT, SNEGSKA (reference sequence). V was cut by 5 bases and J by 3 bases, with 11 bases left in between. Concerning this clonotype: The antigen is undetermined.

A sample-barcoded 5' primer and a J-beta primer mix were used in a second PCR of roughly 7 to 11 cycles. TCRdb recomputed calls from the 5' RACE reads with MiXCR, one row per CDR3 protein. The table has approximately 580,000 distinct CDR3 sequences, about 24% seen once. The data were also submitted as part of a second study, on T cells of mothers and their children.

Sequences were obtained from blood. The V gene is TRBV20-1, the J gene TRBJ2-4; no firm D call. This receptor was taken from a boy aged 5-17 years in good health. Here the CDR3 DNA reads TGCAGTGCTGATTCGGTCGACAAAAACATTCAGTACTTC. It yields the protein CSADSVDKNIQYF.